This T cell receptor (beta chain) was documented in a study of blood T cell repertoires in COVID-19. As for the study in general: Acute and convalescent COVID-19 samples came from the United States, Italy and Spain. Nucleic acid was either cDNA or gDNA, and it came from T cells, B-cell-depleted T cells, or PBMCs.

Original methodology: Counts of nucleated cells, estimated from reference gene primer amplification, were obtained. Assay: immunoSEQ multiplex PCR; the TCRdb copy retains only in-frame clones and omits some. V and J calls and clone size follow that table, whereas D and trimming were derived from the DNA. The table shows 250,000 to 300,000 clones, with around 89% occurring only once. The CDR3 spans 16 residues. CDR1 is MGHRA and CDR2 is YSYEKL in the germline V gene. The ends were cut back, 1 base at V and 1 base at J, with 14 bases in the middle. This receptor was obtained from a man in his forties with acute or convalescent COVID-19. This chain links TRBV4-1 with TRBJ2-7; tentative D call: TRBD2 (5 bases). Sequencing was done on a sample of peripheral blood. The CDR3 loop is CASSQGWETPSYEQYF. In DNA form, the CDR3 reads TGCGCCAGCAGCCAAGGGTGGGAGACGCCATCCTACGAGCAGTACTTC.